The 14 T cell receptor beta chains presented below share a single source sample, sequenced in a study of blood T cell repertoires in COVID-19 (dated by TCRdb to the early 2020s). Libraries were prepared through the immunoSEQ multiplex PCR assay. This immuneACCESS table, as held by TCRdb, lists in-frame sequences with V and J called but not all clones. Of the missing ones, under half trace to an unresolved V gene in checked studies; the others have no known cause. The sample has over 30,000 clones on record, 88% of them singletons. Roughly 6.2% of the sample lies in the top ten. Sequencing input: peripheral blood. Receptors were obtained from a human donor in a cohort sampled during active COVID-19.

The rearrangement joins TRBV11-2 to TRBJ2-5, with TRBD2 matching 9 bases. Germline lookup yields CDR1 SGHAT and CDR2 FQNNGV. J gave up 3 bases and V 5 bases, and 4 bases lay outside the gene matches. CDR3 length: 14 residues. The CDR3 DNA is TGTGCCAGCAGCGCCCGACTAGCGGAAGAGACCCAGTACTTC. Translation gives CASSARLAEETQYF.

The J gene is TRBJ2-2, the V gene TRBV19; 7 bases line up with TRBD2. V shed 9 bases, J shed 2 bases, and the junction held 6 bases outside the gene matches. Germline CDR1 reads LNHDA; CDR2 reads SQIVND (reference sequence). The CDR3 covers 14 residues. The CDR3: CASSGTLNTGELFF. CDR3 in DNA: TGTGCCAGCAGCGGGACGCTAAACACCGGGGAGCTGTTTTTT.

The chain links TRBV7-3 to TRBJ2-1; D perhaps matches TRBD2 (6 bases). Trimming removed 2 bases at V and 3 bases at J, with 11 bases between. Germline V gene sequence: CDR1 SGHTA, CDR2 FQGTGA. This CDR3 has 15 residues. CDR3 loop: CASSLLGGNYNEQFF. Here the CDR3 DNA reads TGTGCCAGCAGCTTACTGGGCGGGAACTACAATGAGCAGTTCTTC.

The CDR3 here is CASSLVTGGPTDTQYF. The CDR3 nucleotides are TGTGCCAGCAGCTTAGTCACGGGAGGTCCCACAGATACGCAGTATTTT. V and J are TRBV7-6 and TRBJ2-3, with 7 positions matching TRBD2. This CDR3 has 16 amino acids. Unmatched junction bases numbered 6, after V lost 1 base and J lost 2 bases. The V gene's germline CDR1 is SGHVS and CDR2 FNYEAQ.

This clone appeared a few times. V and J are TRBV28 and TRBJ1-2; D call uncertain. Germline V lookup: CDR1 MDHEN, CDR2 SYDVKM. Trimming removed 3 bases at V and 2 bases at J, with 7 bases between. The CDR3 sequence is 13 residues long. The CDR3 reads CASSFSENYGYTF. The CDR3 DNA is TGTGCCAGCAGTTTCAGCGAGAACTATGGCTACACCTTC.

The chain employs TRBV24-1 and TRBJ2-3; TRBD2 matches 11 bases. In germline, CDR1 is KGHDR, CDR2 SFDVKD. The CDR3 has 15 residues. Trimming cost V 4 bases and J 6 bases; bases outside gene matches: 5. In nucleotides, the CDR3 is TGTGCCACCAGTGACCCCGGGACTAGCGGCGATACGCAGTATTTT. Translating it yields CATSDPGTSGDTQYF.

The chain couples TRBV28 to TRBJ1-2, with TRBD1 matching 9 bases. The CDR3 runs to 16 residues. V shed 1 base and J 5 bases; nucleotides not matched to a gene: 8. Per the germline V gene, CDR1 is MDHEN and CDR2 is SYDVKM. The CDR3 nucleotides are TGTGCCAGCAGTTTATACAGGGGGCGCGGTTGGTATGGCTACACCTTC. Its translation is CASSLYRGRGWYGYTF.

The CDR3 nucleotides read TGTGCCAGCAGCTTGGGCGGGAGGCCCTACGAGCAGTACTTC. It yields the protein CASSLGGRPYEQYF. The chain recombines TRBV5-4 with TRBJ2-7; 8 bases are a match to TRBD2. V gave up 0 bases and J gave up 2 bases; unmatched junction bases: 1. Germline V gene data show CDR1 as SGHNT and CDR2 as YYREEE (reference sequence). The CDR3 runs 14 residues.

V gene TRBV21-1 combines with J gene TRBJ2-1; TRBD2, the table's D call, lacks a check against the DNA. TRBV21-1 is a pseudogene locus. The CDR3 consists of 15 residues. CDR3 bases: TGTGCCAGCAGCCGCCTAGGGACCGCGGGAGCTGAGCAGTTCTTC. Its translation: CASSRLGTAGAEQFF.

The chain has TRBV9 and TRBJ2-3; TRBD2 matches 12 bases. With 0 bases clipped from V and 2 bases from J, the junction kept 7 bases outside the gene matches. CDR3 length equals 18 residues. Germline CDR1 is SGDLS and CDR2 is YYNGEE. The CDR3, as DNA: TGTGCCAGCAGCGTAGGGGCTAGCGGGAGGGTCGCCACAGATACGCAGTATTTT. Amino acid sequence: CASSVGASGRVATDTQYF.

This chain uses TRBV9 with TRBJ1-1, with 7 bases matching TRBD1. The CDR3 spans 17 residues. Germline CDR1 reads SGDLS; CDR2 reads YYNGEE. V gave up 0 bases and J gave up 0 bases; unmatched junction bases: 8. Written as DNA, the CDR3 is TGTGCCAGCAGCGTAGTTTTTGGGGGACAGATGAACACTGAAGCTTTCTTT. As protein: CASSVVFGGQMNTEAFF.

This chain uses TRBV27 with TRBJ2-1; D might be TRBD1 (8 bases). CDR3 size: 15 residues. Germline-derived CDR1 and CDR2 are MNHEY and SMNVEV (reference sequence). V was trimmed by 5 bases and J by 5 bases, leaving 16 bases between them. The CDR3 DNA follows: TGTGCCAGCAGTCACAGGGGGGGTCCGCACAATGAGCAGTTCTTC. This translates into CASSHRGGPHNEQFF.

This sequence joins TRBV6-5 and TRBJ1-2; weak D call: TRBD1 (5 bases). The CDR3 totals 12 residues. Deletions cut 11 bases from V and 8 bases from J, with 18 bases between. Germline V gene lookup returns CDR1 MNHEY and CDR2 SVGAGI. Here the CDR3 DNA reads TGTGCCTCCCGCAGGACACGAACCGGCTACACCTTC. This translates into CASRRTRTGYTF.

The chain combines TRBV7-6 with TRBJ1-6; TRBD1 matches at 9 bases. The V gene end was trimmed by 5 bases and the J gene end by 4 bases; junction bases not matched to a gene: 3. Germline CDR1 and CDR2: SGHVS and FNYEAQ. This CDR3 has 15 residues. The CDR3 nucleotides are TGTGCCAGCAGCCGAGGGACAGGGTATAATTCACCCCTCCACTTT. Residues: CASSRGTGYNSPLHF.